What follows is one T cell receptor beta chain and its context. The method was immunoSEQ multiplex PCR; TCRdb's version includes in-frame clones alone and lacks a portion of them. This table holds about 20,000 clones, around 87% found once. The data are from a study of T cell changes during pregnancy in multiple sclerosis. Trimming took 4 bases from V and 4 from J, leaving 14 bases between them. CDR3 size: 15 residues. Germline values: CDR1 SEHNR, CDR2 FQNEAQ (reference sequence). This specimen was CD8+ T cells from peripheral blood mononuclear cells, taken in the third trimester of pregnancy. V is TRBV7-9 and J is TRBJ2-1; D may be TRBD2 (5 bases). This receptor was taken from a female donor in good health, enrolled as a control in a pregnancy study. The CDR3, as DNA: TGTGCCAGCAGCTGGGCGGGCCCCACTTACAATGAGCAGTTCTTC. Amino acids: CASSWAGPTYNEQFF.